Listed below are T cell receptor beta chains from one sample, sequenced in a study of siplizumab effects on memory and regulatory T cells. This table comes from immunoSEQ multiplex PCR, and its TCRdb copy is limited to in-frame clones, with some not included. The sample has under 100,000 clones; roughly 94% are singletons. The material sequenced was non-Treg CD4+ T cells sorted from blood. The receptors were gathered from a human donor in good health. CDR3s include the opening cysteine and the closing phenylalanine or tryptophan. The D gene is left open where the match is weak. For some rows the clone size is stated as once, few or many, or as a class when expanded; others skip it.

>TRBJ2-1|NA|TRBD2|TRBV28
TGTGCCACAATAGCGGGAGGGTTGAATGAGCAGTTCTTC
CATIAGGLNEQFF
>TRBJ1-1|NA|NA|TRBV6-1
TGTGCCAGCAGCGAACTAACAGAGAACACTGAAGCTTTCTTT
CASSELTENTEAFF
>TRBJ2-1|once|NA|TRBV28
TGTGCCAGCAGTTTAGGGGGAGTACTTACCTACAATGAGCAGTTCTTC
CASSLGGVLTYNEQFF
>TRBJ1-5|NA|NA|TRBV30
TGTGCCTGGAGTGCGGCACTTAGCGGGCCCCAGCATTTT
CAWSAALSGPQHF
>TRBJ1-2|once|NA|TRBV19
TGTGCCAGTAGTATTAGGCAGGGTCGCGGCTACACCTTC
CASSIRQGRGYTF
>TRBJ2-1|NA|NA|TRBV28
TGTGCCAGCAGTTCCCCCGCTAGCCCCGCGTACAATGAGCAGTTCTTC
CASSSPASPAYNEQFF
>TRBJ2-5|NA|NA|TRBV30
TGTGCCTGGAGTGTAGCAGGGGGGGAGACCCAGTACTTC
CAWSVAGGETQYF
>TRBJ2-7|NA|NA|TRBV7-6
TGTGCCAGCAGCTTAGGGACAGTACTATCCTACGAGCAGTACTTC
CASSLGTVLSYEQYF
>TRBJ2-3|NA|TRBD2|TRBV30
TGTGCCTGGGGAAGCGGGAGTGGGGCAGATACGCAGTATTTT
CAWGSGSGADTQYF
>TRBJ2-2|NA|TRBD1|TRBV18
TGTGCCAGCTCACCCGCCGGGACAGCCACCGGGGAGCTGTTTTTT
CASSPAGTATGELFF
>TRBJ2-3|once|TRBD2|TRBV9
TGTGCCAGCAGTACCACCCCGGCTAGCGGGATGTGGACAGATACGCAGTATTTT
CASSTTPASGMWTDTQYF
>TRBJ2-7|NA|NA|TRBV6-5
TGTGCCAGCAGCGCATTTGCCAGGAGCTCCTACGAGCAGTACTTC
CASSAFARSSYEQYF
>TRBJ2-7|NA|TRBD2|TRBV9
TGTGCCAGCAGCGTTGACCCCACTAGCGGGAGGTACGAGCAGTACTTC
CASSVDPTSGRYEQYF